The clone carrying this T cell receptor beta chain has ten or more counts. Its antigen remains unidentified. Arm-PCR with iRepertoire HTBI primers amplified the CDR3 regions for these TCR beta libraries. TCRdb reprocessed the multiplex PCR reads with MiXCR, giving one entry per CDR3 protein. The sample consists of hundreds of thousands of distinct CDR3 sequences, approximately 31% of them appearing once. The sample belongs to a study of regulatory T cells in long-lasting Graves disease. Study-wide points: When disease was persistent, TRBV28, TRBJ1-2 and TRBJ2-5 were the favored segments. Limited sample numbers may have lowered accuracy.

Indicated time point: persistent/refractory GD, antithyroid drugs over 5 years with positive TRAb. PBMC RNA served as the TCR library source. Graves' disease diagnoses used American Thyroid Association guidelines. With 2 bases removed from V and 5 bases from J, the gap between germline ends came to 10 bases. The CDR3 sequence is 13 residues long. The chain combines TRBV12-3 or TRBV12-4 with TRBJ2-7; weak D call: TRBD1 (5 bases). The specimen comprised peripheral blood mononuclear cells (PBMCs), sampled when the disease was refractory, from a patient treated with antithyroid drugs. The TCR was taken from a female donor with Graves disease. CDR3 coding DNA: TGTGCCAGCAGTTTACGACTGACAGACGAGCAGTACTTC. Translation: CASSLRLTDEQYF.